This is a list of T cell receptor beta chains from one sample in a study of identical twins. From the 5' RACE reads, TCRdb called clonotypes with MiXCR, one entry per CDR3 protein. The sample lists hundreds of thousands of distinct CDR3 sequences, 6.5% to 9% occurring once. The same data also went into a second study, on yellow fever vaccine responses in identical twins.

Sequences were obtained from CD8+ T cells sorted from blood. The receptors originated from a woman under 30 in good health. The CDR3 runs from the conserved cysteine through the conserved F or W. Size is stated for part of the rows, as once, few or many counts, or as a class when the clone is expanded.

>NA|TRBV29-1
CSVERDRGMEAEAFF
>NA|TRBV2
CASRDRGGRRVEQFF
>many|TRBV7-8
CASSPGLASGETQYF
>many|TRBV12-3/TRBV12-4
CASSTNPAGWYEQFF
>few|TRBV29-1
CSVEVESMGDYEQYF
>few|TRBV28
CASSGAGGGIYYEQFF
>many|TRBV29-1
CSAIGGNTGELFF
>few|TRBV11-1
CASSFASGRYHRRDEQFF
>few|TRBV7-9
CASSPRTGKFTDTQYF
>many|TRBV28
CASSLQTGSYEQYF
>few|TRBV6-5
CASSYSDTSGPYNEQFF
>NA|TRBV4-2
CASSQETSPILNEQFF
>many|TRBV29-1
CSVEGSGTDTQYF
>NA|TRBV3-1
CASSDGLAGGETQYF
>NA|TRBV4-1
CASSHGGGSSYEQYF
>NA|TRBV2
CASSAGSGETQYF
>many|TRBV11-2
CASSLYVGGLAGELFF
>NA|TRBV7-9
CASSLGGAPEAFF
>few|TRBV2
CASSEARAGEREKLFF
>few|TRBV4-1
CASSQERQVYEQYF
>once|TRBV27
CASGGTAPWPQHF
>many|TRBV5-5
CASSPERVVNTEAFF
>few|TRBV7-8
CASSLEVPAGGSYEQYF
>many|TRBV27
CASSLWAGIPYEQYF